Shown below are 28 T cell receptor beta chains from a single sample sequenced in a study of cytomegalovirus exposure and HLA in healthy donors. Primers: 60 Vbeta forward and 13 Jbeta reverse. TCRdb's table, derived via immunoSEQ multiplex PCR, lists solely in-frame clones and lacks some. The table shows approximately 160,000 clones, with approximately 80% occurring only once. Sequencing input: PBMCs. These receptor sequences come from a woman in her 40s in good health and CMV-seropositive.

A few counts support this clone. This chain connects TRBV7-2 to TRBJ1-1; the D gene is possibly TRBD1 (5 bases). The CDR3 is 13 amino acids. Germline V CDR1 and CDR2: SGHTA, FQGNSA. V was clipped by 5 bases and J by 3 bases, with 10 bases between them. The CDR3 region has the DNA TGTGCCAGCAGCGTCGACAGCTACACTGAAGCTTTCTTT. Translated, it gives CASSVDSYTEAFF.

CDR3 sequence reads: CASSDSGQGPGELFF. CDR3 coding DNA: TGCGCCAGCAGTGACTCGGGACAGGGTCCCGGGGAGCTGTTTTTT. The V call is TRBV10-1, the J call TRBJ2-2, with 9 bases fitting TRBD1. The junction had 5 bases not matched to a gene; V was cut back by 3 bases and J by 6 bases. Per the germline V gene, CDR1 is WNHNN and CDR2 is SYGVQD (reference sequence). There are 15 residues in the CDR3.

The chain employs TRBV27 and TRBJ2-7; D is perhaps TRBD1 (6 bases). The CDR3 sequence is 15 residues long. Germline values: CDR1 MNHEY, CDR2 SMNVEV (reference sequence). V dropped 1 base and J dropped 3 bases, with 13 bases sitting between them. The CDR3 DNA reads TGTGCCAGCAGTTTATGGTCACCGACAGGCTACGAGCAGTACTTC. Its translation: CASSLWSPTGYEQYF.

The CDR3 here is CASSDDRGSGYEQYF. The CDR3 nucleotides read TGTGCCAGCAGCGATGACAGGGGGAGCGGCTACGAGCAGTACTTC. The chain carries TRBV7-9 and TRBJ2-7; 9 bases line up with TRBD1. This CDR3 spans 15 amino acids. In germline, CDR1 is SEHNR, CDR2 FQNEAQ (reference sequence). J was trimmed by 3 bases and V by 5 bases; bases with no gene match: 8.

This clone was seen a handful of times. The V gene is TRBV19, the J gene TRBJ2-7; 9 nucleotides match TRBD1. The CDR3 spans 15 residues. Per the germline V gene, CDR1 is LNHDA and CDR2 is SQIVND (reference sequence). V lost 5 bases and J lost 3; bases outside the gene matches: 8. The CDR3 DNA sequence: TGTGCCAGTAGTGCCTCTTCGGGACAGGGCTACGAGCAGTACTTC. Translation: CASSASSGQGYEQYF.

J is TRBJ2-7 and V is TRBV19, with 10 bases fitting TRBD1. CDR1 and CDR2 from the germline V gene are LNHDA and SQIVND (reference sequence). Trimming cost V 3 bases and J 7 bases; bases outside gene matches: 9. This CDR3 has 15 residues. The CDR3 DNA reads TGTGCCAGTAGTATCTGGGGGACAGGGGAGGAAGAGCAGTACTTC. It yields the protein CASSIWGTGEEEQYF.

The chain uses TRBV7-8 and TRBJ2-5; TRBD1 matches at 8 bases. CDR1 is SGHVS and CDR2 is FQNEAQ in the germline V gene. Trimming cost V 6 bases and J 4 bases; bases outside gene matches: 7. This CDR3 is built from 14 residues. Here the CDR3 DNA reads TGTGCCAGCAGTCTGACCGACAGGGGAGAGACCCAGTACTTC. It is translated as CASSLTDRGETQYF.

The chain is built from TRBV7-2 and TRBJ2-2; D is possibly TRBD1 (6 bases). The CDR3 is 16 amino acids. In germline, CDR1 is SGHTA, CDR2 FQGNSA. Trimming removed 1 base at V and 1 base at J, with 10 bases between. The DNA for the CDR3 is TGTGCCAGCAGCTTAGGGGTAGGGGGGAACACCGGGGAGCTGTTTTTT. Its protein is CASSLGVGGNTGELFF.

The chain couples TRBV7-2 to TRBJ1-6; weak D call: TRBD1 (6 bases). The CDR3 totals 16 residues. V was clipped by 2 bases and J by 8 bases, with 16 bases between them. Germline-derived CDR1 and CDR2 are SGHTA and FQGNSA. The CDR3 DNA reads TGTGCCAGCAGCTTAATGTCGGGGTACAGGGATTCACCCCTCCACTTT. It translates to CASSLMSGYRDSPLHF.

This sequence joins TRBV13 and TRBJ1-2; 8 nucleotides line up with TRBD1. This CDR3 is 15 amino acids long. CDR1 is PRHDT, CDR2 FYEKMQ, per germline (reference sequence). The junction had 8 bases not matched to a gene; V was cut back by 6 bases and J by 2 bases. CDR3 nucleotide sequence: TGTGCCAGCAGGTCGACAGGGGCGGTAAACTATGGCTACACCTTC. Its protein product is CASRSTGAVNYGYTF.

The rearrangement links TRBV6-6 to TRBJ1-2; no clear D. There are 16 residues in the CDR3. Per the germline V gene, CDR1 is MNHNY and CDR2 is SVGAGI (reference sequence). Trimming took 0 bases from V and 3 from J, leaving 14 bases between them. CDR3 region: CASSYSTALKDYGYTF. The CDR3 nucleotides read TGTGCCAGCAGTTACTCAACCGCGCTGAAAGACTATGGCTACACCTTC.

The chain is built from TRBV2 and TRBJ2-1; 7 bases map to TRBD2. Germline CDR1 SNHLY, CDR2 FYNNEI. The CDR3 loop spans 13 amino acids. V dropped 6 bases and J dropped 14; count of bases not matched to a gene: 13. CDR3 DNA: TGTGCCAGCAGCCAATTCAACCTTGGGGGGGAGTTCTTC. Translated, it gives CASSQFNLGGEFF.

The chain recombines TRBV2 with TRBJ2-7; 11 bases line up with TRBD2. The germline gives CDR1 SNHLY, CDR2 FYNNEI. Germline trimming cut 7 bases from V and 6 bases from J; bases unmatched to any gene: 11. The length of the CDR3 is 15 residues. The CDR3 DNA reads TGTGCCAGCACTCTCGCGGGACTAGCGGTCACCGAGCAGTACTTC. Translated, it gives CASTLAGLAVTEQYF. The whole variable domain, filled in from reference TRBV2 and TRBJ2-7, reads EPEVTQTPSHQVTQMGQEVILRCVPISNHLYFYWYRQILGQKVEFLVSFYNNEISEKSEIFDDQFSVERPDGSNFTLKIRSTKLEDSAMYFCASTLAGLAVTEQYFGPGTRLTVT.

Written as DNA, the CDR3 is TGTGCCACCCATGAAGGGAGGGCCAATCAGCCCCAGCATTTT. It is translated as CATHEGRANQPQHF. The V call is TRBV19, the J call TRBJ1-5; no clear D. Germline CDR1 and CDR2: LNHDA and SQIVND (reference sequence). With 10 bases removed from V and 3 bases from J, the gap between germline ends came to 16 bases. The CDR3 runs to 14 residues.

The CDR3 region is CASSLYPGGGRHSYEQYF. CDR3 bases: TGTGCCAGCAGCTTGTACCCGGGTGGAGGTCGCCACTCCTACGAGCAGTACTTC. This rearrangement joins TRBV5-6 to TRBJ2-5, with D maybe TRBD2 (5 bases). The DNA matches TRBJ2-7 better at its end, which makes the J call doubtful. Germline lookup yields CDR1 SGHDT and CDR2 YYEEEE. The length of the CDR3 is 18 residues.

The chain is built from TRBV7-2 and TRBJ2-1; 12 nucleotides agree with TRBD2. In germline, CDR1 is SGHTA, CDR2 FQGNSA. Losses at the gene ends were 3 bases for V and 6 bases for J; bases not matched to a gene: 3. The CDR3 is 15 residues long. CDR3 sequence reads: CASSLGLAGFNEQFF. CDR3 nucleotides: TGTGCCAGCAGCTTGGGACTAGCGGGCTTCAATGAGCAGTTCTTC. Combining the CDR3 with reference TRBV7-2 and TRBJ2-1 gives the whole variable domain GAGVSQSPSNKVTEKGKDVELRCDPISGHTALYWYRQSLGQGLEFLIYFQGNSAPDKSGLPSDRFSAERTGGSVSTLTIQRTQQEDSAVYLCASSLGLAGFNEQFFGPGTRLTVL.

DNA for the CDR3: TGTGCCTGTGGACTGGACTCCTCTTCTAAGGGGGCCAACGTCCTGACTTTC. As protein: CACGLDSSSKGANVLTF. The chain recombines TRBV30 with TRBJ2-6; TRBD2 might be the D (5 bases). The CDR3 totals 17 residues. Germline CDR1 GTSNPN, CDR2 SVGIG (reference sequence). Trimming removed 6 bases at V and 4 bases at J, with 22 bases between.

The chain employs TRBV7-9 and TRBJ1-2, with TRBD1 as a possible D gene (5 bases). This CDR3 has 12 amino acids. Trimming took off 6 bases at V and 8 bases at J, with 13 bases between the two ends. Germline assignment: CDR1 SEHNR and CDR2 FQNEAQ (reference sequence). The DNA for the CDR3 is TGTGCCAGCAGGCTCGGGGGAGGGGGCTACACCTTC. Translating it yields CASRLGGGGYTF.

The chain joins TRBV29-1 to TRBJ1-5; possible D gene TRBD1, 6 bases. Trimming shortened V by 0 bases and J by 6 bases, and 12 bases separated the two germline ends. The CDR3 sequence is 14 residues long. The germline gives CDR1 SQVTM, CDR2 ANQGSEA. CDR3 nucleotide sequence: TGCAGCGTTGAAGATGGAACAGGGAGTCAGCCCCAGCATTTT. This encodes CSVEDGTGSQPQHF.

The rearrangement links TRBV28 to TRBJ2-1; 14 nucleotides align to TRBD2. The CDR3 has 19 amino acids. Germline lookup yields CDR1 MDHEN and CDR2 SYDVKM. With V trimmed by 5 bases and J by 0 bases, 9 bases remained unmatched. In DNA, the CDR3 is TGTGCCAGCAGTCCTTCGGGACTAGCGGGGGCTAGCTCCTACAATGAGCAGTTCTTC. Its protein product is CASSPSGLAGASSYNEQFF.

A word on this clone: At one boundary the junction diverges from the germline segment, which might be a read error. The V call is TRBV19, the J call TRBJ2-5, with D maybe TRBD1 (6 bases). This CDR3 comprises 16 residues. CDR1 and CDR2 from the germline V gene are LNHDA and SQIVND (reference sequence). CDR3 DNA: TGTGCCAGTAGAAGCCGGGACCCTGGGGGCCAACAGACCCCGTACTTC. Translating it yields CASRSRDPGGQQTPYF.

The V and J genes are TRBV7-9 and TRBJ2-1; D gene unclear. V lost 0 bases and J lost 8, with 8 bases in between. CDR1 and CDR2 from the germline V gene are SEHNR and FQNEAQ (reference sequence). The CDR3 loop spans 13 amino acids. CDR3 sequence (DNA): TGTGCCAGCAGCTTAGCTAGCAGCTATGAGCAGTTCTTC. Residues: CASSLASSYEQFF.

The chain couples TRBV7-8 to TRBJ2-3, with 7 bases that match TRBD2. CDR3 length: 13 amino acids. Looked up from germline, CDR1 is SGHVS and CDR2 is FQNEAQ. After removal of 4 bases from V and 6 bases from J, the junction contained 4 bases not matched to a gene. The CDR3 region has the DNA TGTGCCAGCAGCTCCGGGGGGTGGGATACGCAGTATTTT. This encodes CASSSGGWDTQYF.

The chain joins TRBV9 to TRBJ2-3; D uncertain. The germline gives CDR1 SGDLS, CDR2 YYNGEE. The CDR3 length is 14 residues. V was pared by 0 bases and J by 2 bases, with 7 bases between. CDR3 DNA sequence: TGTGCCAGCAGCGTAGGGCACCTCACAGATACGCAGTATTTT. Amino acid sequence: CASSVGHLTDTQYF.

The gene calls are TRBV18 and TRBJ2-5, with D perhaps TRBD2 (6 bases). This CDR3 has 14 amino acids. V lost 4 bases, J lost 5 bases, and 14 bases lay in between. The V gene's germline CDR1 is KGHSH and CDR2 LQKENI. The CDR3 reads CASSHDAGRETQYF. CDR3 nucleotide sequence: TGTGCCAGCTCACATGACGCAGGGAGGGAGACCCAGTACTTC.

This clone was seen a single time. The chain carries TRBV5-1 and TRBJ1-1; 8 positions match TRBD1. The ends lost 7 bases at V and 1 base at J; junction bases unmatched: 6. This CDR3 comprises 14 residues. Per the germline V gene, CDR1 is SGHRS and CDR2 is YFSETQ. CDR3 DNA sequence: TGCGCCAGCTCAGGGGGCGCCGGGAACACTGAAGCTTTCTTT. It yields the protein CASSGGAGNTEAFF.

In its sample, this clone was seen a few times. Written as DNA, the CDR3 is TGTGCTACCCGGGGTTTTTACGAGCAGTACTTC. Translating it yields CATRGFYEQYF. V usage is TRBV28 and J usage is TRBJ2-5, with D possibly TRBD2 on 5 matching bases. The J call is in doubt because the DNA end fits TRBJ2-7 better. The CDR3 runs 11 residues. Germline loops: CDR1 MDHEN, CDR2 SYDVKM.

This chain links TRBV30 with TRBJ1-2; 7 positions match TRBD1. V trimming: 0 bases; J trimming: 7 bases; junction bases outside the gene matches: 8. CDR1 and CDR2 from the germline V gene are GTSNPN and SVGIG (reference sequence). The CDR3 contains 14 residues. Here the CDR3 reads CAWSVNRGRSGYTF. CDR3 coding DNA: TGTGCCTGGAGTGTAAACAGGGGACGTTCTGGCTACACCTTC. Variable domain in full (rest from reference TRBV30 and TRBJ1-2): SQTIHQWPATLVQPVGSPLSLECTVEGTSNPNLYWYRQAAGRGLQLLFYSVGIGQISSEVPQNLSASRPQDRQFILSSKKLLLSDSGFYLCAWSVNRGRSGYTFGSGTRLTVV.